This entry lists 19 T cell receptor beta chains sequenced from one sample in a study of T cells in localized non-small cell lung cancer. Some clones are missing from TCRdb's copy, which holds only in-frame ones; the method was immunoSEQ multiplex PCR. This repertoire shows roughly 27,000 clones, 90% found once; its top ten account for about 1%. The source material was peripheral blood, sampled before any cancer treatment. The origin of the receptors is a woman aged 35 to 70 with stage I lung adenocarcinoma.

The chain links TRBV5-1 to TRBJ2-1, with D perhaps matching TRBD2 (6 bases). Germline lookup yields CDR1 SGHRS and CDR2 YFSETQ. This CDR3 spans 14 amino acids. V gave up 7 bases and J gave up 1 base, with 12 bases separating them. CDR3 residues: CASGPRESYNEQFF. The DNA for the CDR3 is TGCGCCAGCGGCCCCCGGGAGTCCTACAATGAGCAGTTCTTC.

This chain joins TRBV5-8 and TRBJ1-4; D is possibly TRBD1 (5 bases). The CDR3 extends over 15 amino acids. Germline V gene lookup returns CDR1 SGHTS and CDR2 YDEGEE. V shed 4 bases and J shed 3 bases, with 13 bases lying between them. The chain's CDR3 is CASSEPAGANEKLFF. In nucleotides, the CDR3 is TGTGCCAGCAGCGAACCGGCGGGGGCTAATGAAAAACTGTTTTTT.

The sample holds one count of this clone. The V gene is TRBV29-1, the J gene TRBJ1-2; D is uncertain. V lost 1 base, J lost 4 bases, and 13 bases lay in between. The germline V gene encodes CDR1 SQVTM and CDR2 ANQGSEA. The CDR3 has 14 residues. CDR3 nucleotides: TGCAGCGTTGAAGTCCTTTATAGCTCCTATGGCTACACCTTC. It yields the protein CSVEVLYSSYGYTF.

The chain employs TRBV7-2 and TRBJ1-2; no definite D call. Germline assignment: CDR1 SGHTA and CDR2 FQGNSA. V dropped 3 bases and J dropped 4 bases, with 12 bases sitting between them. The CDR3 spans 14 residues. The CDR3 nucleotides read TGTGCCAGCAGCTTGCCCCAGGCTGGCTATGGCTACACCTTC. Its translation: CASSLPQAGYGYTF.

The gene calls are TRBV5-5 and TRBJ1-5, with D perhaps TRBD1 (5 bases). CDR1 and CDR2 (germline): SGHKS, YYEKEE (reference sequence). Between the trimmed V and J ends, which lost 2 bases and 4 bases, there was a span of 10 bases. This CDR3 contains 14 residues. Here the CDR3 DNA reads TGTGCCAGCAGCTTTATGGGGGAGAATCAGCCCCAGCATTTT. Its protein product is CASSFMGENQPQHF.

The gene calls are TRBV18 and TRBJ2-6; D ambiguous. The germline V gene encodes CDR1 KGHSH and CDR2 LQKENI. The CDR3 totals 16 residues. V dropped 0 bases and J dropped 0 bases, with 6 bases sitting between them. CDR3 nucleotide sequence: TGTGCCAGCTCACCACCTATCACCTCTGGGGCCAACGTCCTGACTTTC. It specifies CASSPPITSGANVLTF.

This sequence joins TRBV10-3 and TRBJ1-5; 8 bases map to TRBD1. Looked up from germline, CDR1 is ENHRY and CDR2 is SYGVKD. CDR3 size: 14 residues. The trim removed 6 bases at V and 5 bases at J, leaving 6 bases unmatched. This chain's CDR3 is CAIRKTGEDQPQHF. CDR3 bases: TGTGCCATCAGGAAGACAGGGGAGGATCAGCCCCAGCATTTT.

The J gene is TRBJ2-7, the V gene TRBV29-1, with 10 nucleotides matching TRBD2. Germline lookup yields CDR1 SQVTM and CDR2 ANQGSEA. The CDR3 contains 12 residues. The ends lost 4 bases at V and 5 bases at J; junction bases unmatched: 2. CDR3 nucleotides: TGCAGCGTTGGACTAGCGGGTGACGAGCAGTACTTC. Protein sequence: CSVGLAGDEQYF.

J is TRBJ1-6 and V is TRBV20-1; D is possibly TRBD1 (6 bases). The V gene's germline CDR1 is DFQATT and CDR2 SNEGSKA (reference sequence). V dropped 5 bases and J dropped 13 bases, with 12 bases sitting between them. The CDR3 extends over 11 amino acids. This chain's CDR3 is CSAVLQGPLHF. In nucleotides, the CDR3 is TGCAGTGCTGTACTACAGGGCCCCCTCCACTTT.

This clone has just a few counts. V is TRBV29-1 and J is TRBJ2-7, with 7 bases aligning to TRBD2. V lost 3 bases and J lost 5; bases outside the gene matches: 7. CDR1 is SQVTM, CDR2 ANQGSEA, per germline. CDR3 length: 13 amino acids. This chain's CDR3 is CSVEEGGSNEQYF. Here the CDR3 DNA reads TGCAGCGTTGAGGAGGGCGGGAGCAACGAGCAGTACTTC.

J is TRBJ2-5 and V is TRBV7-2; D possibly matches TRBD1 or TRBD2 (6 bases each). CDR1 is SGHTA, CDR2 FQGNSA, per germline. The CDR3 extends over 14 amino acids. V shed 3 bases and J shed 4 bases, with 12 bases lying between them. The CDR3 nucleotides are TGTGCCAGCAGCTTTGGGGGGCTTTCAGAGACCCAGTACTTC. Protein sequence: CASSFGGLSETQYF.

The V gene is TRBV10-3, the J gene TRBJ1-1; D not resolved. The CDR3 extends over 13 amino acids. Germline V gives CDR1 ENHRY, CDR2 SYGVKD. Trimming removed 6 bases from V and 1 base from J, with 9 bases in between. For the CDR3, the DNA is TGTGCCATCAGGCCGAACCCGAACACTGAAGCTTTCTTT. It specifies CAIRPNPNTEAFF.

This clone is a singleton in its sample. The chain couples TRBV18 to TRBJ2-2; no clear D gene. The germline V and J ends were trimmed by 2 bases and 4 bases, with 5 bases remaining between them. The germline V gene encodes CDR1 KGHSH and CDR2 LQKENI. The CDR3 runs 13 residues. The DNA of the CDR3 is TGTGCCAGCTCACCAGGGGTCACCGGGGAGCTGTTTTTT. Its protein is CASSPGVTGELFF.

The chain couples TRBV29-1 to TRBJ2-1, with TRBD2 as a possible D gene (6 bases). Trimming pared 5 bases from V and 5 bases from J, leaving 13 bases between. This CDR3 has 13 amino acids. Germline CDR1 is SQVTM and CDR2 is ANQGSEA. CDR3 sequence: CSVSSAGNNEQFF. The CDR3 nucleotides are TGCAGCGTTTCTTCGGCGGGGAACAATGAGCAGTTCTTC.

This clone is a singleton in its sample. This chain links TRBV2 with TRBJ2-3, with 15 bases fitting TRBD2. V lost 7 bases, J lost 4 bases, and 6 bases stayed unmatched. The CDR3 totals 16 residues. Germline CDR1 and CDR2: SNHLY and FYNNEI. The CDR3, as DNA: TGTGCCAGCACCCTAGGACTAGCGGGAGGGCCAGATACGCAGTATTTT. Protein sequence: CASTLGLAGGPDTQYF.

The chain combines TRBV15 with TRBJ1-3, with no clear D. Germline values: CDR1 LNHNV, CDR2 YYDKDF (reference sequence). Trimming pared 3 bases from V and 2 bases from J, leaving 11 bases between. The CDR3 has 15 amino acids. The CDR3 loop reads CATSREGLAGNTIYF. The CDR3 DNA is TGTGCCACCAGCAGGGAAGGGCTGGCTGGAAACACCATATATTTT.

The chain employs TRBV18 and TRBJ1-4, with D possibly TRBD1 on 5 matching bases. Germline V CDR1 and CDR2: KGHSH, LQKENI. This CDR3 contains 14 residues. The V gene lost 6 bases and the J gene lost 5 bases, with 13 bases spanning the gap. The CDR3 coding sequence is TGTGCCAGCTCCTCCCAGAAGGGGAATGAAAAACTGTTTTTT. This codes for CASSSQKGNEKLFF.

The CDR3 loop is CASSYDRVYEQYF. The DNA of the CDR3 is TGTGCCAGCAGCTATGACAGGGTCTACGAGCAGTACTTC. This chain uses TRBV7-8 with TRBJ2-7; TRBD1 matches at 7 bases. CDR1 and CDR2 (germline): SGHVS, FQNEAQ. The CDR3 loop spans 13 amino acids. The V gene end was trimmed by 4 bases and the J gene end by 3 bases; junction bases not matched to a gene: 3.

CDR3 bases: TGCGCCAGCAGCTTGGGGGCGGCTGAAAAACTGTTTTTT. It codes for CASSLGAAEKLFF. This chain links TRBV5-1 with TRBJ1-4, with D unclear. The CDR3 spans 13 residues. V shed 0 bases and J shed 7 bases, with 7 bases lying between them. Looked up from germline, CDR1 is SGHRS and CDR2 is YFSETQ.